Presented here are 8 T cell receptor beta chains from one specimen sequenced in a study of cytomegalovirus exposure and HLA in healthy donors. Here immunoSEQ multiplex PCR was the method, and the copy in TCRdb shows in-frame clones only, minus some. Among about 130,000 clones, approximately 90% were seen once, and the ten largest hold around 5.9%. Sequencing used PBMCs. The receptors were sampled from a woman aged 25 to 45 in good health and CMV-seropositive.

The rearrangement links TRBV18 to TRBJ2-7; 9 bases line up with TRBD2. This CDR3 spans 15 amino acids. The V segment lost 6 bases and the J segment 1 base; nucleotides outside the gene matches: 7. The germline V gene encodes CDR1 KGHSH and CDR2 LQKENI. CDR3 protein: CASSQASGRSYEQYF. The CDR3 coding sequence is TGTGCCAGCTCCCAGGCGAGCGGGAGGTCCTACGAGCAGTACTTC.

The V gene is TRBV19, the J gene TRBJ1-2; no clear D. This CDR3 spans 13 amino acids. Trimming took off 1 base at V and 6 bases at J, with 9 bases between the two ends. CDR1 LNHDA and CDR2 SQIVND come from the germline V gene (reference sequence). This CDR3 is CASSIGSGNGYTF. As DNA, the CDR3 is TGTGCCAGTAGTATAGGTTCCGGGAATGGCTACACCTTC.

This chain uses TRBV6-5 with TRBJ2-5; D call uncertain. Germline CDR1 reads MNHEY; CDR2 reads SVGAGI. The CDR3 has 16 amino acids. Trimming took 4 bases from V and 3 from J, leaving 18 bases between them. The DNA for the CDR3 is TGTGCCAGCAGTTTTAGGCCTCATGGAGTCAAAGAGACCCAGTACTTC. It encodes CASSFRPHGVKETQYF.

The V gene is TRBV5-6, the J gene TRBJ2-5, with D possibly matching TRBD2 (5 bases). The CDR3 loop spans 15 amino acids. V gave up 1 base and J gave up 1 base, with 11 bases separating them. Per the germline V gene, CDR1 is SGHDT and CDR2 is YYEEEE. In DNA form, the CDR3 reads TGTGCCAGCAGCTTGCTACGCGGGTTCCAAGAGACCCAGTACTTC. Translating it yields CASSLLRGFQETQYF.

The chain carries TRBV19 and TRBJ2-7, with 9 bases identical to TRBD2. This CDR3 comprises 14 residues. Per germline, CDR1 LNHDA and CDR2 SQIVND (reference sequence). V gave up 5 bases and J gave up 2 bases; unmatched junction bases: 4. As DNA, the CDR3 is TGTGCCAGTAGTGCTAGCGGGGCCCCCTACGAGCAGTACTTC. It translates to CASSASGAPYEQYF.

The chain links TRBV28 to TRBJ1-6; no firm D call. V was cut by 6 bases and J by 3 bases, with 12 bases left in between. Germline V lookup: CDR1 MDHEN, CDR2 SYDVKM. There are 15 residues in the CDR3. The CDR3 protein is CASSQNRGYNSPLHF. The CDR3, as DNA: TGTGCCAGCAGCCAGAACCGGGGCTATAATTCACCCCTCCACTTT.

This chain uses TRBV27 with TRBJ2-3; a weak D match, TRBD2 (5 bases). This CDR3 region has 15 residues. V lost 3 bases to trimming and J lost 2 bases, with 12 bases between them. Germline V gene data show CDR1 as MNHEY and CDR2 as SMNVEV (reference sequence). CDR3 sequence reads: CASSFTQRYTDTQYF. The CDR3, as DNA: TGTGCCAGCAGTTTCACCCAGCGGTACACAGATACGCAGTATTTT.

The CDR3 DNA reads TGCAGTGCTCCTCCCAACTATGGCTACACCTTC. It is translated as CSAPPNYGYTF. The chain employs TRBV20-1 and TRBJ1-2; D remains unclear. CDR1 DFQATT and CDR2 SNEGSKA come from the germline V gene (reference sequence). V lost 5 bases to trimming and J lost 2 bases, with 6 bases between them. The CDR3 is 11 amino acids.